The rows below give T cell receptor beta chains drawn from one sample of a study of siplizumab effects on memory and regulatory T cells. The repertoire was sequenced with immunoSEQ multiplex PCR; TCRdb's copy has only in-frame clones and lacks some. The sample includes fewer than 45,000 clones, approximately 88% seen only once; the top ten take less than 0.3%. The sequenced sample was naive CD4+ T cells sorted from blood. The receptor source for this set is a human donor in good health. Each CDR3 is given with its conserved first and last residue. The D gene is left open where the match is weak. Not all rows give a size; the values are once, few, many and, for expanded clones, a class.

TRBV7-3,TRBJ2-1,TRBD2,.,CASSLASGSPIINNEQFF,TGTGCCAGCAGCTTGGCTAGCGGGAGTCCCATTATTAACAATGAGCAGTTCTTC
TRBV7-2,TRBJ1-2,.,.,CASSPGANYGYTF,TGTGCCAGCAGCCCCGGGGCTAACTATGGCTACACCTTC
TRBV7-2,TRBJ1-5,TRBD1,few,CASSLDLQGTGQPQHF,TGTGCCAGCAGCTTAGACCTACAGGGGACCGGTCAGCCCCAGCATTTT
TRBV29-1,TRBJ1-2,.,.,CSVVVGARYNYGYTF,TGCAGCGTTGTCGTAGGGGCCAGGTATAACTATGGCTACACCTTC
TRBV5-1,TRBJ2-1,.,.,CASSTGFVVNEQFF,TGCGCCAGCAGCACAGGTTTTGTGGTCAATGAGCAGTTCTTC
TRBV7-9,TRBJ2-7,TRBD1,once,CAIRTGNYEQYF,TGTGCCATTAGGACAGGGAACTACGAGCAGTACTTC
TRBV7-9,TRBJ2-3,TRBD2,.,CASTPGTSGSWSTDTQYF,TGTGCCAGCACCCCCGGGACTAGCGGGAGTTGGAGCACAGATACGCAGTATTTT
TRBV6-5,TRBJ2-7,.,.,CASSYSGRLSYEQYF,TGTGCCAGCAGTTACTCCGGGAGACTGTCCTACGAGCAGTACTTC
TRBV19,TRBJ2-7,.,.,CASSTNREREQYF,TGTGCCAGTAGTACCAACAGGGAAAGGGAGCAGTACTTC
TRBV5-1,TRBJ2-1,.,.,CASSTTGSNEQFF,TGCGCCAGCAGCACGACGGGTTCCAATGAGCAGTTCTTC
TRBV7-2,TRBJ2-5,.,.,CASSLDQTQYF,TGTGCCAGCAGCTTAGACCAGACCCAGTACTTC
TRBV21-1,TRBJ1-2,.,.,CASSKDERGPNYGYTF,TGTGCCAGCAGCAAAGACGAAAGGGGGCCAAACTATGGCTACACCTTC
TRBV19,TRBJ2-2,TRBD1,.,CASRTGSNTGELFF,TGTGCCAGCCGGACAGGGTCTAACACCGGGGAGCTGTTTTTT
TRBV27,TRBJ2-1,TRBD2,.,CASTRGGLNEQFF,TGTGCCAGCACGCGGGGGGGCCTCAATGAGCAGTTCTTC
TRBV6-5,TRBJ2-7,.,.,CASSRGTFYEQYF,TGTGCCAGCAGTCGTGGGACGTTCTACGAGCAGTACTTC